These 25 T cell receptor beta chains were all obtained from the same sample, sequenced in a study of a mutant IDH1 vaccine in newly diagnosed glioma. Their cognate antigens are unknown. TCRdb's table, derived via immunoSEQ multiplex PCR, lists solely in-frame clones and lacks some. This table holds 75,000 to 95,000 clones, around nine tenths found once. Time point here: week 47, end of study. The vaccine gave 300 ug of a 20-mer mutant IDH1 peptide subcutaneously per dose. The sequences come from PBMCs, collected from a glioma patient whose treatment included an IDH1 peptide vaccine. These receptors were collected from a woman aged 45-60 years with glioma.

The chain employs TRBV28 and TRBJ1-4, with D perhaps TRBD1 (6 bases). CDR1 and CDR2 (germline): MDHEN, SYDVKM. The CDR3 is made up of 14 amino acids. Trimming took off 6 bases at V and 5 bases at J, with 13 bases between the two ends. Here the CDR3 DNA reads TGTGCCAGCAGGCCGACAGGATTAAATGAAAAACTGTTTTTT. Amino acid sequence: CASRPTGLNEKLFF.

This chain connects TRBV6-4 to TRBJ1-4; unclear D gene. The V and J ends lost 3 bases and 3 bases respectively, with 11 bases between them. The CDR3 extends over 15 amino acids. From germline, CDR1 is MRHNA and CDR2 SNTAGT. The CDR3 loop reads CASSEYGKANEKLFF. In DNA form, the CDR3 reads TGTGCCAGCAGTGAATACGGGAAAGCTAATGAAAAACTGTTTTTT.

V usage is TRBV2 and J usage is TRBJ1-2, with TRBD1 matching 7 bases. Looked up from germline, CDR1 is SNHLY and CDR2 is FYNNEI. The ends lost 6 bases at V and 1 base at J; junction bases unmatched: 5. The CDR3 is made up of 14 amino acids. For the CDR3, the DNA is TGTGCCAGCAGACCCGGGGACAGTAACTATGGCTACACCTTC. Translated, it gives CASRPGDSNYGYTF.

The chain combines TRBV30 with TRBJ2-7; 7 nucleotides line up with TRBD2. Germline V gives CDR1 GTSNPN, CDR2 SVGIG (reference sequence). V was pared by 1 base and J by 6 bases, with 9 bases of the junction left unmatched. CDR3 length equals 14 residues. This CDR3 is CAWSATSEVREQYF. The CDR3 DNA reads as TGTGCCTGGAGTGCAACTAGCGAGGTTCGCGAGCAGTACTTC. The complete variable domain, with remaining parts taken from reference TRBV30 and TRBJ2-7, reads SQTIHQWPATLVQPVGSPLSLECTVEGTSNPNLYWYRQAAGRGLQLLFYSVGIGQISSEVPQNLSASRPQDRQFILSSKKLLLSDSGFYLCAWSATSEVREQYFGPGTRLTVT.

This clone occurred once. The rearrangement joins TRBV28 to TRBJ2-7; TRBD1 matches 9 bases. V gave up 5 bases and J gave up 0 bases; unmatched junction bases: 5. The germline V gene encodes CDR1 MDHEN and CDR2 SYDVKM. CDR3 length: 15 amino acids. CDR3 nucleotide sequence: TGTGCCAGCAGTCGACCGGGACAGGGCTCCTACGAGCAGTACTTC. Its translation: CASSRPGQGSYEQYF.

This chain joins TRBV28 and TRBJ2-3; no clear D gene. V lost 6 bases and J 0 bases, leaving 7 bases between the germline ends. Germline values: CDR1 MDHEN, CDR2 SYDVKM. There are 13 residues in the CDR3. The CDR3 loop is CASSLDSTDTQYF. The DNA of the CDR3 is TGTGCCAGCAGCCTGGACAGCACAGATACGCAGTATTTT.

The DNA for the CDR3 is TGCAGCGCCGGACAGGGTCCCATCATGAACACTGAAGCTTTCTTT. Amino acids: CSAGQGPIMNTEAFF. V gene TRBV29-1 combines with J gene TRBJ1-1; TRBD1 matches 8 bases. After removal of 7 bases from V and 0 bases from J, the junction contained 10 bases not matched to a gene. The germline V gene encodes CDR1 SQVTM and CDR2 ANQGSEA. The CDR3 has 15 residues.

This chain uses TRBV5-1 with TRBJ2-4; 9 bases fit TRBD2. The CDR3 runs 19 residues. The ends lost 0 bases at V and 0 bases at J; junction bases unmatched: 10. Germline CDR1 and CDR2: SGHRS and YFSETQ. DNA for the CDR3: TGCGCCAGCAGCTTGGAGGGGACTAGCAGTAAACTAGCCAAAAACATTCAGTACTTC. This codes for CASSLEGTSSKLAKNIQYF.

The chain carries TRBV6-1 and TRBJ2-7, with TRBD2 matching 9 bases. The CDR3 totals 16 residues. The germline V gene encodes CDR1 MNHNS and CDR2 SASEGT. With 2 bases clipped from V and 7 bases from J, the junction kept 12 bases outside the gene matches. CDR3 DNA: TGTGCCAGCAGTGAACGTATCGGGACTAGCTCTTGGGAGCAGTACTTC. This encodes CASSERIGTSSWEQYF.

V is TRBV11-1 and J is TRBJ1-6, with 7 positions matching TRBD1. V shed 5 bases and J 8 bases; nucleotides not matched to a gene: 9. This CDR3 is 15 amino acids long. Per germline, CDR1 SGHAT and CDR2 FQDESV (reference sequence). The CDR3 is CASSPRQGKDSPLHF. In DNA, the CDR3 is TGTGCCAGCAGCCCCCGACAGGGCAAGGATTCACCCCTCCACTTT.

The chain links TRBV27 to TRBJ1-5, with a possible D match to TRBD1 (6 bases). The CDR3 is 15 residues long. Trimming took 2 bases from V and 6 from J, leaving 14 bases between them. Germline V gene sequence: CDR1 MNHEY, CDR2 SMNVEV (reference sequence). The CDR3 coding sequence is TGTGCCAGCAGTTTAGTCGGGGGGCACATTCAGCCCCAGCATTTT. Its protein is CASSLVGGHIQPQHF.

This chain connects TRBV27 to TRBJ1-6; the D is unclear. Germline loops: CDR1 MNHEY, CDR2 SMNVEV (reference sequence). This CDR3 has 12 amino acids. V lost 5 bases and J lost 7, with 6 bases in between. CDR3 loop: CASSQLNSPLHF. Written as DNA, the CDR3 is TGTGCCAGCAGTCAATTAAATTCACCCCTCCACTTT.

The chain links TRBV29-1 to TRBJ2-5; no clear D gene. V lost 6 bases and J 2 bases, leaving 7 bases between the germline ends. Looked up from germline, CDR1 is SQVTM and CDR2 is ANQGSEA. The CDR3 has 11 residues. DNA of the CDR3: TGCAGCGTGGCCAATCAAGAGACCCAGTACTTC. This sequence encodes CSVANQETQYF.

This clone was detected only once. This chain uses TRBV28 with TRBJ2-3; the D gene is possibly TRBD2 (5 bases). The CDR3 spans 17 residues. The V gene lost 6 bases and the J gene lost 0 bases, with 19 bases spanning the gap. CDR1 is MDHEN, CDR2 SYDVKM, per germline. The CDR3, as DNA: TGTGCCAGCAGCTCCGCCCCCTTCCGGACTAGCACAGATACGCAGTATTTT. Translated, it gives CASSSAPFRTSTDTQYF.

The V and J genes are TRBV9 and TRBJ2-5; D gene ambiguous. This CDR3 spans 14 amino acids. Trimming stripped 0 bases from V and 7 bases from J, with 13 bases between. CDR1 SGDLS and CDR2 YYNGEE come from the germline V gene. CDR3: CASSVGNSFGTQYF. DNA of the CDR3: TGTGCCAGCAGCGTAGGTAACTCTTTTGGGACCCAGTACTTC.

The chain has TRBV19 and TRBJ1-5; 7 bases are a match to TRBD1. CDR1 LNHDA and CDR2 SQIVND come from the germline V gene (reference sequence). The V segment lost 7 bases and the J segment 5 bases; nucleotides outside the gene matches: 14. The CDR3 extends over 16 amino acids. In nucleotides, the CDR3 is TGTGCCAGTATGCTGACAGGGATAGGTGGCTATCAGCCCCAGCATTTT. This gives the protein CASMLTGIGGYQPQHF.

The chain has TRBV6-5 and TRBJ2-7; possible D gene TRBD2, 6 bases. The V end lost 2 bases, the J end lost 0 bases, and 11 bases lay between the germline ends. CDR1 is MNHEY, CDR2 SVGAGI, per germline. The CDR3 length is 15 residues. The chain's CDR3 is CASSYRDLLSYEQYF. CDR3 sequence (DNA): TGTGCCAGCAGTTACCGGGACTTACTCTCCTACGAGCAGTACTTC.

This chain joins TRBV28 and TRBJ2-3; TRBD2 aligns across 11 bases. Trimming took 1 base from V and 0 from J; bases not matched to a gene: 6. From germline, CDR1 is MDHEN and CDR2 SYDVKM. This CDR3 comprises 18 residues. In DNA form, the CDR3 reads TGTGCCAGCAGTTTATACCCCAGGACTAGCGGGAGCACAGATACGCAGTATTTT. This gives the protein CASSLYPRTSGSTDTQYF.

V and J are TRBV5-4 and TRBJ2-3, with 9 nucleotides matching TRBD1. Germline CDR1 reads SGHNT; CDR2 reads YYREEE (reference sequence). Trimming at V came to 4 bases and at J to 1 base, leaving 4 bases not matched to a gene. The CDR3 is 15 amino acids. The CDR3 region has the DNA TGTGCCAGCAGCCACACAGGGGGCGGCACAGATACGCAGTATTTT. It encodes CASSHTGGGTDTQYF.

This chain links TRBV5-6 with TRBJ1-5; no clear D. The germline gives CDR1 SGHDT, CDR2 YYEEEE. V lost 1 base, J lost 1 base, and 6 bases lay in between. There are 14 residues in the CDR3. CDR3 coding DNA: TGTGCCAGCAGCTTGTTGGAAAGCAATCAGCCCCAGCATTTT. It yields the protein CASSLLESNQPQHF.

The V call is TRBV28, the J call TRBJ1-5, with TRBD1 as a possible D gene (5 bases). V lost 1 base, J lost 0 bases, and 16 bases lay in between. Germline V gene data show CDR1 as MDHEN and CDR2 as SYDVKM. The CDR3 extends over 18 amino acids. The CDR3 is CASSLLARGVYSNQPQHF. For the CDR3, the DNA is TGTGCCAGCAGTTTATTGGCCCGGGGGGTTTATAGCAATCAGCCCCAGCATTTT.

The chain joins TRBV7-3 to TRBJ2-1; 10 nucleotides match TRBD2. In germline, CDR1 is SGHTA, CDR2 FQGTGA. Trimming at V came to 5 bases and at J to 6 bases, leaving 7 bases not matched to a gene. This CDR3 contains 15 residues. In DNA form, the CDR3 reads TGTGCCAGCAGCATGGGACTAGCGAGGGGCAATGAGCAGTTCTTC. It yields the protein CASSMGLARGNEQFF.

The CDR3: CASSLSRGRTEAFF. The CDR3 DNA reads as TGTGCCAGCAGCCTATCCAGGGGGCGCACTGAAGCTTTCTTT. The chain has TRBV5-4 and TRBJ1-1, with 8 positions matching TRBD1. With 4 bases clipped from V and 4 bases from J, the junction kept 6 bases outside the gene matches. The CDR3 is made up of 14 amino acids. The germline V gene has CDR1 SGHNT and CDR2 YYREEE (reference sequence).

V and J are TRBV14 and TRBJ1-6; D gene uncertain. This CDR3 region has 13 residues. The germline V and J ends were trimmed by 4 bases and 10 bases, with 11 bases remaining between them. From germline, CDR1 is SGHDN and CDR2 FVKESK. This CDR3 is CASSPRTQSPLHF. In DNA form, the CDR3 reads TGTGCCAGCAGCCCCCGGACTCAATCACCCCTCCACTTT.

This clone appeared once. The same CDR3 arises from other DNA sequences in this sample as well. The rearrangement joins TRBV6-5 to TRBJ2-5; D is uncertain. V was clipped by 0 bases and J by 5 bases, with 4 bases between them. The CDR3 sequence is 12 residues long. Germline V gene sequence: CDR1 MNHEY, CDR2 SVGAGI. CDR3 protein: CASSYSGETQYF. In DNA form, the CDR3 reads TGTGCCAGCAGTTACTCGGGTGAGACCCAGTACTTC.